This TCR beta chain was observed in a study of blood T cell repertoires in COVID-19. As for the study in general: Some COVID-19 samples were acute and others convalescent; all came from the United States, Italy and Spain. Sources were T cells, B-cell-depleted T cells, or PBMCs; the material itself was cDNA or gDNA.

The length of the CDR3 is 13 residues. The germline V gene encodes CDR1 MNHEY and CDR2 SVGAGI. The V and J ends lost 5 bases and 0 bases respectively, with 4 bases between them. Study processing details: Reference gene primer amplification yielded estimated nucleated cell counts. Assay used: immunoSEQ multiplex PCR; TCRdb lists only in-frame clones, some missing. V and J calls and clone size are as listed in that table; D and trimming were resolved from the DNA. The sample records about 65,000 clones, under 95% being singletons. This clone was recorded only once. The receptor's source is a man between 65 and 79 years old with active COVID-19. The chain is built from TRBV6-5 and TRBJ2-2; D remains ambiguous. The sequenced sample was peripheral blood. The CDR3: CASSRANTGELFF. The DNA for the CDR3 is TGTGCCAGCAGTCGCGCGAACACCGGGGAGCTGTTTTTT.